This T cell receptor beta chain was identified during a study of HIV-infected children after antiretroviral therapy interruption. General study results and limits: Naive CD4+ Gini coefficient rose by interruption end, suggesting clonal expansion. Some non-naive CD45RA+ T cells might be present among sorted naive cells.

The TCR library was built from RNA with a 3' RACE protocol and unique molecular identifiers. TCRdb used MiXCR to reprocess the 3' RACE reads, holding one entry per CDR3 protein. The table has about 86,000 distinct CDR3 sequences, around 6.9% seen once. Comment on this clonotype: The antigen is undetermined.

Treatment meaning: PENTA 11 planned treatment interruption arm or continuous ART arm. This CDR3 spans 14 amino acids. Sequences were derived from CD45RA+ CD4+ T cells from PBMCs, pooled from several time points, sampled from a donor given antiretroviral therapy, either interrupted or continuous. Subset noted: naive CD4+ CD45RA+ CD45RO- T cells. The V call is TRBV12-1, the J call TRBJ2-5. TRBV12-1 constitutes a pseudogene. The source is a pool of human donors with HIV. CDR3 protein: CASSFLTVQETQYF. The DNA of the CDR3 is TGTGCCAGCAGCTTTCTGACTGTACAAGAGACCCAGTACTTC.